The T cell receptor beta chain under discussion was sequenced for a study of T-cell memory formation after mild COVID-19. Study information: Clusters of TCRs were largely donor specific.

Remarks on this clonotype: Its antigen is not identified.

Employing constant-segment primers, 5'RACE generated TCR alpha and TCR beta cDNA libraries bearing sample barcodes and UMIs. TCRdb called the 5' RACE reads again in MiXCR, with one record for every CDR3 protein. The sample records about 440,000 distinct CDR3 sequences, 20% being singletons. The CDR3 contains 16 residues. Germline CDR1 and CDR2: SGHRS and YFSETQ. V was clipped by 1 base and J by 2 bases; unmatched bases: 3. General study findings and limits: Whether second-wave clones peaking at day 37 were SARS-CoV-2 specific went unconfirmed.

The sequencing sample was made of PBMCs or a T cell subset sorted from them (not recorded which). The origin of this receptor is an adult woman who had mild COVID-19 (a few samples of this study predate the infection). Cell type and time point are not known. J is TRBJ2-3 and V is TRBV5-1; 11 nucleotides agree with TRBD2. CDR3 loop: CASSLPSGGTTDTQYF. The CDR3 bases are TGCGCCAGCAGCTTGCCTAGCGGGGGGACCACAGATACGCAGTATTTT.